This T cell receptor (beta chain) is from a study of response to subunit inactivated influenza vaccine. General study points: Each seasonal flu vaccination may recruit only limited new T cells, authors suggested.

The CDR3 is 15 residues long. V lost 2 bases, J lost 5 bases, and 7 bases stayed unmatched. Germline CDR1 SGHTA, CDR2 FQGNSA. In this sample, this clonotype turned up a few times. What it recognizes is unknown. Via MiXCR, TCRdb re-called the RT-PCR reads, giving one row per CDR3 protein. The repertoire holds roughly 650,000 distinct CDR3 sequences, approximately 14% seen once, with 7.5% to 8% in the top ten. The sequence was obtained from a man aged 50 to 59 who received an inactivated influenza vaccine. This chain connects TRBV7-2 to TRBJ2-5; 8 positions agree with TRBD2. The starting material was PBMCs from blood, obtained 14 to 15 days before vaccination. CDR3 nucleotides: TGTGCCAGCAGCTTATCGAGGACTAGCAGTGAGACCCAGTACTTC. The encoded protein is CASSLSRTSSETQYF.